The entry below gives a single T cell receptor (beta chain) sequence along with its context. Data came from immunoSEQ multiplex PCR; TCRdb stores just in-frame clones and leaves some out. The sample has about 78,000 clones, roughly 85% seen once. The record originates from a study of T cell responses to AZD1222 COVID-19 vaccine. Trimming took 4 bases from V and 9 from J; bases not matched to a gene: 7. In germline, CDR1 is SGDLS, CDR2 YYNGEE. The CDR3 sequence is 14 residues long. This TCR came from an adult in good health. The sample here was peripheral blood, taken on day 0 of AZD1222 vaccination. The chain couples TRBV9 to TRBJ1-6; 7 positions agree with TRBD1. The CDR3 nucleotides are TGTGCCAGCAGCCCAAGAAAGGGGGCTTCACCCCTCCACTTT. This translates into CASSPRKGASPLHF. The entire variable domain, with the rest obtained from reference TRBV9 and TRBJ1-6, is as follows: DSGVTQTPKHLITATGQRVTLRCSPRSGDLSVYWYQQSLDQGLQFLIQYYNGEERAKGNILERFSAQQFPDLHSELNLSSLELGDSALYFCASSPRKGASPLHFGNGTRLTVT.